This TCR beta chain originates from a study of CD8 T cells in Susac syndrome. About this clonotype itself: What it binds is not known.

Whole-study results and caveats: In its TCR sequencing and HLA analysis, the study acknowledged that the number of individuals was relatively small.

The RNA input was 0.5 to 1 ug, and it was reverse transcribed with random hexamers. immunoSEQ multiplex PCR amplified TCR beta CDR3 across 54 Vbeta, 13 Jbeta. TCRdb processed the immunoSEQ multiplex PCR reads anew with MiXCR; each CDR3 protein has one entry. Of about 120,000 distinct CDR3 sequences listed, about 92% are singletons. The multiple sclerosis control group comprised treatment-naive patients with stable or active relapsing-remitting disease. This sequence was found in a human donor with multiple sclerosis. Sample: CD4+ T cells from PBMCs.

CDR3 nucleotides: TGTGCCAGCAGCTCACTAGCGGGGGGTGCAGATACGCAGTATTTT. Its translation is CASSSLAGGADTQYF. The chain recombines TRBV7-9 with TRBJ2-3, with TRBD2 identical over 12 bases. Germline trimming cut 4 bases from V and 4 bases from J; bases unmatched to any gene: 3. CDR1 and CDR2 (germline): SEHNR, FQNEAQ (reference sequence). CDR3 length: 15 amino acids.